This is a list of T cell receptor beta chains from one sample in a study of blood T cell repertoires in COVID-19. Sequenced by immunoSEQ multiplex PCR; TCRdb stores in-frame clones only, minus some. The sample has about 150,000 clones, over 70% seen once; the top ten hold 5.2%. The sequencing input was PBMCs or T cells enriched from blood (not recorded which). These receptors were obtained from a man in his 70s who had been exposed to COVID-19. Each CDR3 is given with its conserved first and last residue. D genes are given only for firm matches. Size values are once, few and many counts, or a class for expanded clones, and some rows have none.

J: TRBJ1-3
size: few
V: TRBV11-2
D: .
CDR3: CASSLDTVEGNTIYF
DNA: TGTGCCAGCAGCTTAGACACGGTCGAGGGAAACACCATATATTTT

J: TRBJ2-7
size: few
V: TRBV7-9
D: TRBD2
CDR3: CASSLRVSAREGDEQYF
DNA: TGTGCCAGCAGCTTAAGGGTTTCTGCGCGGGAGGGTGACGAGCAGTACTTC

J: TRBJ1-1
size: .
V: TRBV11-3
D: .
CDR3: CASSPRGENTEAFF
DNA: TGTGCCAGCAGCCCCCGCGGGGAGAACACTGAAGCTTTCTTT

J: TRBJ2-1
size: .
V: TRBV5-4
D: TRBD2
CDR3: CASSPGGGYSYNEQFF
DNA: TGTGCCAGCAGTCCCGGGGGGGGCTACTCCTACAATGAGCAGTTCTTC

J: TRBJ2-7
size: once
V: TRBV11-2
D: TRBD2
CDR3: CASSMRGAGGLYEQYF
DNA: TGTGCCAGCAGCATGAGGGGGGCGGGAGGGCTCTACGAGCAGTACTTC

J: TRBJ2-7
size: .
V: TRBV4-2
D: TRBD1
CDR3: CASSQVTGTGFYEQYF
DNA: TGTGCCAGCAGCCAAGTAACCGGGACAGGTTTCTACGAGCAGTACTTC

J: TRBJ1-2
size: .
V: TRBV27
D: TRBD1
CDR3: CASQTLRGDNYGYTF
DNA: TGTGCCAGTCAAACTCTCAGGGGGGACAACTATGGCTACACCTTC

J: TRBJ2-7
size: .
V: TRBV11-2
D: .
CDR3: CASARSYEQYF
DNA: TGTGCCAGCGCGCGGTCCTACGAGCAGTACTTC

J: TRBJ2-2
size: .
V: TRBV7-2
D: .
CDR3: CASSPGTPSNTGELFF
DNA: TGTGCCAGCAGCCCCGGGACACCTTCGAACACCGGGGAGCTGTTTTTT

J: TRBJ1-5
size: .
V: TRBV4-1
D: .
CDR3: CASSQGGGVRQPQHF
DNA: TGCGCCAGCAGCCAAGGCGGGGGGGTAAGACAGCCCCAGCATTTT

J: TRBJ1-2
size: .
V: TRBV28
D: TRBD1
CDR3: CASSSGQGAFDYGYTF
DNA: TGTGCCAGCAGTTCGGGACAGGGGGCGTTTGACTATGGCTACACCTTC

J: TRBJ1-3
size: .
V: TRBV9
D: .
CDR3: CASSVEWQGDRNTIYF
DNA: TGTGCCAGCAGCGTGGAGTGGCAGGGTGACAGAAACACCATATATTTT

J: TRBJ2-1
size: .
V: TRBV5-4
D: TRBD2
CDR3: CASSLAGGPPSSYNEQFF
DNA: TGTGCCAGCAGCTTGGCGGGAGGGCCCCCTAGCTCCTACAATGAGCAGTTCTTC

J: TRBJ1-1
size: .
V: TRBV14
D: .
CDR3: CASSPSGGTEAFF
DNA: TGTGCCAGCAGCCCGTCCGGGGGCACTGAAGCTTTCTTT

J: TRBJ2-1
size: .
V: TRBV27
D: .
CDR3: CASSLNHREQFF
DNA: TGTGCCAGCAGTTTAAACCACCGGGAGCAGTTCTTC

J: TRBJ1-1
size: .
V: TRBV18
D: .
CDR3: CASSPPNTEAFF
DNA: TGTGCCAGCTCCCCTCCGAACACTGAAGCTTTCTTT

J: TRBJ1-2
size: .
V: TRBV12-3/TRBV12-4
D: .
CDR3: CASSPLRTGGYTF
DNA: TGTGCCAGCAGCCCCCTACGGACTGGCGGCTACACCTTC

J: TRBJ1-2
size: .
V: TRBV19
D: .
CDR3: CASQQRSGYTF
DNA: TGTGCCAGCCAACAGAGATCTGGCTACACCTTC

J: TRBJ2-7
size: .
V: TRBV28
D: .
CDR3: CASSLPGYEQYF
DNA: TGTGCCAGCAGTCTCCCCGGGTACGAGCAGTACTTC

J: TRBJ2-2
size: .
V: TRBV28
D: TRBD2
CDR3: CASSFLLSGLTGELFF
DNA: TGTGCCAGCAGTTTCCTTCTTAGCGGGCTCACCGGGGAGCTGTTTTTT

J: TRBJ1-6
size: once
V: TRBV18
D: TRBD1
CDR3: CASSRDRGTPLHF
DNA: TGTGCCAGCTCAAGGGACAGGGGTACACCCCTCCACTTT